One and the same sample provided the 5 T cell receptor beta chains below, sequenced in a study of shared clonotypes between healthy human individuals. Produced via immunoSEQ multiplex PCR; TCRdb's table is partial and in-frame only. The repertoire holds about 2.2 million clones, with just over 90% as singletons. Naivety among CD8 cells was defined by CD45RO negativity and positive CCR7 selection, thereby excluding terminally differentiated effector memory CD45RA+ cells. The sample was naive CD8+ T cells from PBMCs. The source is a man aged 18 to 29 in good health. Some clones in this sample may be carry-over from other donors' samples.

The chain uses TRBV9 and TRBJ2-5; D is undetermined. V was shortened by 0 bases and J by 1 base, with 10 bases between the two germline ends. Germline values: CDR1 SGDLS, CDR2 YYNGEE. CDR3 length: 15 residues. CDR3 DNA: TGTGCCAGCAGCGTAGTTTCGGAAGCCCAAGAGACCCAGTACTTC. It translates to CASSVVSEAQETQYF.

The V and J genes are TRBV28 and TRBJ2-7; D unresolved. This CDR3 has 12 residues. The germline V and J ends were trimmed by 6 bases and 1 base, with 7 bases remaining between them. CDR1 MDHEN and CDR2 SYDVKM come from the germline V gene. As DNA, the CDR3 is TGTGCCAGCAGATCTGAGTCCTACGAGCAGTACTTC. Protein: CASRSESYEQYF.

This clone came up once. DNA for the CDR3: TGTGCCAGTAGTCCAGGGCCGAGCGGAACAGATACGCAGTATTTT. Protein sequence: CASSPGPSGTDTQYF. The chain carries TRBV19 and TRBJ2-3, with D perhaps given as TRBD1 or TRBD2 (5 bases each). The V gene's germline CDR1 is LNHDA and CDR2 SQIVND (reference sequence). Trimming took off 5 bases at V and 3 bases at J, with 15 bases between the two ends. The CDR3 loop spans 15 amino acids. Filled out from reference TRBV19 and TRBJ2-3, the complete variable domain reads DGGITQSPKYLFRKEGQNVTLSCEQNLNHDAMYWYRQDPGQGLRLIYYSQIVNDFQKGDIAEGYSVSREKKESFPLTVTSAQKNPTAFYLCASSPGPSGTDTQYFGPGTRLTVL.

This clone was seen only once. The chain is built from TRBV19 and TRBJ1-2; D unresolved. Germline CDR1 LNHDA, CDR2 SQIVND (reference sequence). Trimming removed 6 bases from V and 4 bases from J, with 18 bases in between. This CDR3 contains 15 residues. This chain's CDR3 is CASRPPGLNLYGYTF. The CDR3 bases are TGTGCCAGTAGGCCGCCGGGCCTCAATCTCTATGGCTACACCTTC.

The gene calls are TRBV4-3 and TRBJ1-2; perhaps TRBD1 as D (6 bases). The CDR3 extends over 14 amino acids. V was clipped by 4 bases and J by 2 bases, with 11 bases between them. The germline CDR1 and CDR2 sequences are LGHNA and YSLEER. CDR3 sequence (DNA): TGCGCCAGCAGCCCAGGGGATCCGAACTATGGCTACACCTTC. Protein: CASSPGDPNYGYTF.